The rows below give T cell receptor beta chains drawn from one sample of a study of shared clonotypes between healthy human individuals. Clones were sequenced by immunoSEQ multiplex PCR, and TCRdb holds only the in-frame ones, with some missing. Of some 2,000,000 clones in the sample, approximately 94% were seen once. Material for sequencing was naive CD4+ T cells sorted from blood. The receptors were gathered from a man between 18 and 35 years old in good health. Each CDR3 is given with its conserved first and last residue. D genes are given only for firm matches. Size is stated for part of the rows, as once, few or many counts, or as a class when the clone is expanded.

clone size: .
V gene: TRBV6-1
D gene: .
J gene: TRBJ1-4
CDR3 DNA: TGTGCCAGCAGTAGTGGGACGGCAACTAATGAAAAACTGTTTTTT
CDR3 protein: CASSSGTATNEKLFF

clone size: .
V gene: TRBV6-4
D gene: .
J gene: TRBJ2-2
CDR3 DNA: TGTGCCAGCAGTAAGGACAGCTTGAACACCGGGGAGCTGTTTTTT
CDR3 protein: CASSKDSLNTGELFF

clone size: .
V gene: TRBV19
D gene: .
J gene: TRBJ2-7
CDR3 DNA: TGTGCCAGTAGTAGAGACCCGTCCTACGAGCAGTACTTC
CDR3 protein: CASSRDPSYEQYF

clone size: .
V gene: TRBV2
D gene: TRBD1
J gene: TRBJ2-5
CDR3 DNA: TGTGCCAGCAGGCCTCAGGGGGAAGAGACCCAGTACTTC
CDR3 protein: CASRPQGEETQYF

clone size: .
V gene: TRBV5-6
D gene: TRBD1
J gene: TRBJ2-7
CDR3 DNA: TGTGCCAGCAGCTTGGGGCAGGGGGCGAGGGAGCAGTACTTC
CDR3 protein: CASSLGQGAREQYF

clone size: .
V gene: TRBV28
D gene: TRBD1
J gene: TRBJ1-6
CDR3 DNA: TGTGCCAGCAAGGGACAGGGCTTTTCACCCCTCCACTTT
CDR3 protein: CASKGQGFSPLHF

clone size: once
V gene: TRBV9
D gene: .
J gene: TRBJ2-7
CDR3 DNA: TGTGCCACCCCTAACGAGCAGTACTTC
CDR3 protein: CATPNEQYF

clone size: .
V gene: TRBV4-1
D gene: .
J gene: TRBJ2-1
CDR3 DNA: TGCGCCAGCAGCCAAGAGGGCCTACGCTCCTACAATGAGCAGTTCTTC
CDR3 protein: CASSQEGLRSYNEQFF

clone size: .
V gene: TRBV18
D gene: TRBD1
J gene: TRBJ2-7
CDR3 DNA: TGTGCCAGCTCCCCTTTTAGGACAGGGATCGACGAGCAGTACTTC
CDR3 protein: CASSPFRTGIDEQYF

clone size: .
V gene: TRBV5-4
D gene: TRBD2
J gene: TRBJ2-2
CDR3 DNA: TGTGCCAGCAGCTTGGGCGGGGGGCAGGCCGGGGAGCTGTTTTTT
CDR3 protein: CASSLGGGQAGELFF

clone size: .
V gene: TRBV5-1
D gene: .
J gene: TRBJ1-5
CDR3 DNA: TGCGCCAGCAGCCCAGGACCGGGGCAGCCCCAGCATTTT
CDR3 protein: CASSPGPGQPQHF

clone size: .
V gene: TRBV6-5
D gene: TRBD2
J gene: TRBJ2-5
CDR3 DNA: TGTGCCAGCAGTTACGCGGGAGGGGTAGGAGAGACCCAGTACTTC
CDR3 protein: CASSYAGGVGETQYF

clone size: once
V gene: TRBV19
D gene: .
J gene: TRBJ2-3
CDR3 DNA: TGTGCCAGTAGGCCATCTTCTAGCACAGATACGCAGTATTTT
CDR3 protein: CASRPSSSTDTQYF

clone size: .
V gene: TRBV4-2
D gene: TRBD1
J gene: TRBJ2-7
CDR3 DNA: TGTGCCAGCAGCCAAGAACCGGGACAGGCACCTGGCGAGCAGTACTTC
CDR3 protein: CASSQEPGQAPGEQYF

clone size: .
V gene: TRBV10-2
D gene: .
J gene: TRBJ1-2
CDR3 DNA: TGCGCCAGCAGTGTCCTAGACACCAACTATGGCTACACCTTC
CDR3 protein: CASSVLDTNYGYTF

clone size: once
V gene: TRBV4-1
D gene: TRBD2
J gene: TRBJ2-7
CDR3 DNA: TGCGCCAGCAGCCCGGGACTAGCGGGGGGGCAGGTCGAGCAGTACTTC
CDR3 protein: CASSPGLAGGQVEQYF

clone size: .
V gene: TRBV5-1
D gene: TRBD2
J gene: TRBJ2-3
CDR3 DNA: TGCGCCAGCAGCCTACAGCCCCCTAGCGGGGGGACAGATACGCAGTATTTT
CDR3 protein: CASSLQPPSGGTDTQYF

clone size: .
V gene: TRBV19
D gene: TRBD1
J gene: TRBJ1-5
CDR3 DNA: TGTGCCAGTACCGCGGACAGGTTCTATAAGCCCCAGCATTTT
CDR3 protein: CASTADRFYKPQHF

clone size: .
V gene: TRBV6-6
D gene: .
J gene: TRBJ2-3
CDR3 DNA: TGTGCCAGCAGTTACAGGGCTAGCGGCACAGATACGCAGTATTTT
CDR3 protein: CASSYRASGTDTQYF

clone size: .
V gene: TRBV5-1
D gene: TRBD1
J gene: TRBJ2-1
CDR3 DNA: TGCGCCAGCAGCTCCGGGACAGGGGGCTACAATGAGCAGTTCTTC
CDR3 protein: CASSSGTGGYNEQFF

clone size: .
V gene: TRBV11-3
D gene: .
J gene: TRBJ2-5
CDR3 DNA: TGTGCCAGCAGCTTAGGTGTGGGACAAGGCTTTCAAGAGACCCAGTACTTC
CDR3 protein: CASSLGVGQGFQETQYF

clone size: .
V gene: TRBV6-5
D gene: .
J gene: TRBJ1-5
CDR3 DNA: TGTGCCAGCAGTTACTCTGCGGGGGGGAATCAGCCCCAGCATTTT
CDR3 protein: CASSYSAGGNQPQHF

clone size: once
V gene: TRBV7-2
D gene: .
J gene: TRBJ2-7
CDR3 DNA: TGTGCCAGCAGTCGAGACAAAGGGGTGGCGTACGAGCAGTACTTC
CDR3 protein: CASSRDKGVAYEQYF

clone size: once
V gene: TRBV5-4
D gene: TRBD1
J gene: TRBJ1-6
CDR3 DNA: TGTGCCAGCAGCGAAGCCGGGACAGGGTATAATTCACCCCTCCACTTT
CDR3 protein: CASSEAGTGYNSPLHF

clone size: .
V gene: TRBV4-1
D gene: TRBD1
J gene: TRBJ2-3
CDR3 DNA: TGCGCCAGCAGCCAAGTCAGGGGGCTTACAGATACGCAGTATTTT
CDR3 protein: CASSQVRGLTDTQYF

clone size: .
V gene: TRBV5-4
D gene: TRBD2
J gene: TRBJ2-3
CDR3 DNA: TGTGCCAGCAGTTTACCAGCGGGAGAAGGTACGCAGTATTTT
CDR3 protein: CASSLPAGEGTQYF

clone size: .
V gene: TRBV18
D gene: TRBD1
J gene: TRBJ1-1
CDR3 DNA: TGTGCCAGCTCACCGTCCCGGGACAGTGAAGCTTTCTTT
CDR3 protein: CASSPSRDSEAFF

clone size: once
V gene: TRBV27
D gene: .
J gene: TRBJ1-1
CDR3 DNA: TGTGCCAGCAGTTCTCCCCGCACTACAGGGAAGAACACTGAAGCTTTCTTT
CDR3 protein: CASSSPRTTGKNTEAFF

clone size: .
V gene: TRBV4-1
D gene: .
J gene: TRBJ1-2
CDR3 DNA: TGCGCCAGCAGCCAAACAGGAGGAGGGGGTGGCTACACCTTC
CDR3 protein: CASSQTGGGGGYTF

clone size: .
V gene: TRBV15
D gene: .
J gene: TRBJ2-7
CDR3 DNA: TGTGCCACCAGCAGAGATTCGGTGGGCGAGCAGTACTTC
CDR3 protein: CATSRDSVGEQYF

clone size: .
V gene: TRBV5-1
D gene: TRBD2
J gene: TRBJ2-7
CDR3 DNA: TGCGCCAGCAGCTTGGTTGGTAGCGGGGACGAGCAGTACTTC
CDR3 protein: CASSLVGSGDEQYF

clone size: .
V gene: TRBV10-3
D gene: .
J gene: TRBJ2-5
CDR3 DNA: TGTGCCATCAGTGAGAGAGAGACCCAGTACTTC
CDR3 protein: CAISERETQYF

clone size: .
V gene: TRBV5-1
D gene: .
J gene: TRBJ1-2
CDR3 DNA: TGCGCCAGCAGCCAAGGAACGGGCGGCCTTGGCTATGGCTACACCTTC
CDR3 protein: CASSQGTGGLGYGYTF

clone size: .
V gene: TRBV18
D gene: .
J gene: TRBJ2-5
CDR3 DNA: TGTGCCAGCTCTCTCTTGGGAGAGACCCAGTACTTC
CDR3 protein: CASSLLGETQYF

clone size: .
V gene: TRBV30
D gene: .
J gene: TRBJ1-1
CDR3 DNA: TGTGCCTGGAGTGTGGTTAGAGCTTTCTTT
CDR3 protein: CAWSVVRAFF

clone size: .
V gene: TRBV2
D gene: TRBD2
J gene: TRBJ2-2
CDR3 DNA: TGTGCCAACCCGACTAGCGGGAGATCAGGGGAGCTGTTTTTT
CDR3 protein: CANPTSGRSGELFF

clone size: .
V gene: TRBV19
D gene: .
J gene: TRBJ2-7
CDR3 DNA: TGTGCCAGTCGCCCGATGTGGCAGGGCTCCTACGAGCAGTACTTC
CDR3 protein: CASRPMWQGSYEQYF

clone size: .
V gene: TRBV6-1
D gene: .
J gene: TRBJ1-2
CDR3 DNA: TGTGCCAGCAGTGAAGCTTCGACAGCCAACTATGGCTACACCTTC
CDR3 protein: CASSEASTANYGYTF

clone size: .
V gene: TRBV11-2
D gene: .
J gene: TRBJ2-7
CDR3 DNA: TGTGCCAGCAGCTTAGTAGGGGGGGTCTATCCCTACGAGCAGTACTTC
CDR3 protein: CASSLVGGVYPYEQYF

clone size: .
V gene: TRBV2
D gene: .
J gene: TRBJ1-5
CDR3 DNA: TGTGCCTGTAGCAGGACAGAGGGACAGCCCCAGCATTTT
CDR3 protein: CACSRTEGQPQHF